This T cell receptor beta chain was recorded in a study of cytomegalovirus exposure and HLA in healthy donors. General study results and limits: Most TCR beta V segments were productive about 87% or about 30% of the time in an earlier analysis. Several of the most significant clusters appeared linked to common viral pathogens, based on a later analysis. HLA alleles were associated with fewer than 20,000 TCR beta sequences in a later analysis at 0.05 false discovery rate.

Though probably carrying unrecorded immune exposures, donors were nominally healthy at sampling. PCR employed 60 Vbeta and 13 Jbeta primers. Some clones are missing from TCRdb's copy, which holds only in-frame ones; the method was immunoSEQ multiplex PCR. Here the sample spans roughly 140,000 clones, 64% being singletons. In germline, CDR1 is MGHDK, CDR2 SYGVNS. J lost 2 bases, V lost 1 base, and 4 bases had no gene match. The CDR3 has 15 residues. To note about this clone: Its target is unknown.

The origin of this receptor is a woman aged 25 to 39 in good health and CMV-seropositive. The chain carries TRBV25-1 and TRBJ2-7, with 8 positions matching TRBD1. Sequencing was performed on PBMCs. The CDR3 DNA follows: TGTGCCAGCAGTGAATCCCAGGGGGCGGCCTACGAGCAGTACTTC. Translating it yields CASSESQGAAYEQYF.